Detailed here is one T cell receptor (beta chain). This clonotype occurred many times. Which antigen it targets is not known. No much larger clone is present one base from it, and per-base qualities are unavailable. Ophthalmopathy patients had moderately to severely active disease, Clinical Activity Score of at least 3, NOSPECS grade of at least 4, and disease duration under 3 months. Patients with other autoimmune diseases, uncontrolled infections, pregnancy or lactation were excluded. Diagnosis relied on clinical symptoms, serum thyroxine, TRAb, thyroid ultrasound and orbital computed tomography. Ficoll-Paque density gradient centrifugation was used to isolate PBMCs from 9.5 to 10 ml of fresh peripheral blood. Total RNA was extracted using Trizol reagent, and RNA quality was checked on an Agilent 2100 Bioanalyzer. This record comes from a study of Graves' ophthalmopathy and Graves' hyperthyroidism (dated by TCRdb to 2016 to 2019). In terms of the full investigation: Peripheral blood was collected before any treatment was given, at the time of initial diagnosis. The study used signatures of the TCR beta repertoire to tell Graves' ophthalmopathy apart from Graves' hyperthyroidism and to predict which patients would progress to ophthalmopathy. In total, 135 blood samples were TCR-sequenced: fewer than 50 ophthalmopathy, around 75 hyperthyroidism and roughly 17 hyperthyroidism-to-ophthalmopathy patients. To explore V-J signatures that distinguish ophthalmopathy from hyperthyroidism, a discovery set of around 100 patients was enrolled, made up of around 40 with ophthalmopathy and 57 with stable hyperthyroidism. The independent validation cohort included under 20 hyperthyroidism patients plus 17 patients who later progressed from hyperthyroidism to ophthalmopathy. In a handful of hyperthyroidism patients, the T-cell repertoire of thyroid tissue was compared with the T-cell repertoire of blood. After sampling, hyperthyroidism patients received methimazole starting at 30 mg daily, and ophthalmopathy patients received high-dose intravenous methylprednisolone. For training and testing, the 100 or so patients in the discovery cohort were randomly divided in a 7:3 ratio. Study-level results and caveats: In validation, the model predicted ophthalmopathy progression with more than 70% sensitivity and around 72% specificity; about a dozen predicted patients were CT-confirmed with GO in a median of approximately 6.5 months. In cross-validation, the 13-signature model distinguished ophthalmopathy from stable hyperthyroidism with approximately 90% sensitivity and 81% to 83% specificity, and in the test set the corresponding values were about 80% and 75%. Sample size was not predetermined statistically, and investigators were not blinded to group allocation. Most expanded thyroid clonotypes with a frequency above 0.001 also appeared in blood, which suggests that blood repertoires may reflect the immune response in the thyroid.

The junction shows trimming of 4 bases on V and 4 bases on J, plus 4 bases between the germline ends. Taken from cysteine to phenylalanine, the CDR3 has 11 residues. The kept DNA is CDR3 alone, 33 bases in frame from the first base. For repertoire sequencing, TCR beta CDR3 regions were amplified from RNA transcripts. The first round of RT-PCR was done with HTBI primers and the Qiagen OneStep RT-PCR kit, and was followed by a second round of multiplex PCR, then size selection and purification. Libraries were sequenced paired-end with 100 bp reads on an Illumina HiSeq2000. Regarding the original processing steps: SOAPnuke was used to process the reads, removing any read that contained adapters or uncalled bases, had a mean Phred below 15, or lacked an exact match to the constant primer or identifier. COPE v1.2.5 was used to merge the high-quality paired reads. Unique nucleotide sequences were defined as clonotypes and aligned to IMGT TRB V, D and J references using MiTCR v1.1. Only V-J combinations with frequency above 0.0001 were analysed, covering over 98% of repertoires. For each V-J combination, a TCR clonal expansion and chaos score was defined as the ratio of F50 clonal expansion to chaos observed in the TCRdist matrix. Welch's t-statistics and random forest were used to reduce features to over ten V-J combinations, which were fed into a naive Bayes classifier. Thyroid-blood repertoire similarity was quantified with the Morisita-Horn index. TCRdb took the public reads, trimmed them with fastp at Q25, ran MiXCR for clone calling and kept in-frame beta chains. Every distinct CDR3 protein forms one entry, paired with its most common genes and DNA. TCRdb, not the original authors, processed these V and J calls. A total of roughly 480,000 distinct CDR3 sequences appear in this sample, 14% of them only once. In total, the top ten clones hold 9.8% of the sample.

This chain is built from TRBV12-3 or TRBV12-4 and TRBJ2-5; no D segment can be confidently identified. Sample: blood. This TCR derives from a woman younger than 45 with Graves' ophthalmopathy. Donor details come from another sample of the same person, matched by shared clones. Read as DNA, the sequence is TGTGCCAGCAGTTCCCCAGAGACCCAGTACTTC. This is translated as CASSSPETQYF.